Below, 8 T cell receptor beta chains from the same sample are listed, as sequenced in a study of blood T cell repertoires in COVID-19 (TCRdb year 2020). Libraries were constructed by the immunoSEQ multiplex PCR assay. TCRdb obtained this table from immuneACCESS and retained in-frame rearrangements with V and J assigned. These tables miss some clones; where compared with another copy, unresolved V genes account for less than half of the shortfall, and the remainder is unexplained. The sample table shows 200,000 to 300,000 clones, and roughly 85% are seen once. The ten largest make up 3% to 4.5% of the sample. The specimen was PBMCs or T cells enriched from blood (not recorded which). These receptors originate from a woman aged 35 to 49 who had been exposed to COVID-19.

The chain is built from TRBV27 and TRBJ1-1; 8 bases are shared with TRBD1. This CDR3 contains 15 residues. V was pared by 7 bases and J by 6 bases, with 13 bases of the junction left unmatched. The germline CDR1 and CDR2 sequences are MNHEY and SMNVEV (reference sequence). CDR3 in amino acids: CASNPHGQGGAEAFF. The CDR3 DNA sequence: TGTGCCAGCAACCCTCATGGACAGGGAGGAGCTGAAGCTTTCTTT.

The chain employs TRBV6-5 and TRBJ1-2; possible D gene TRBD1, 5 bases. From germline, CDR1 is MNHEY and CDR2 SVGAGI. The CDR3 spans 12 residues. Trimming shortened V by 6 bases and J by 7 bases, and 12 bases separated the two germline ends. CDR3 residues: CASSRGGVGYTF. The CDR3 coding sequence is TGTGCCAGCAGCCGAGGAGGGGTTGGCTACACCTTC.

This clone was seen more than once but under ten times. The genes are TRBV4-2 and TRBJ2-7; 9 nucleotides line up with TRBD1. Germline V gene lookup returns CDR1 LGHNA and CDR2 YNFKEQ. CDR3 length: 15 amino acids. J gave up 4 bases and V 2 bases, and 6 bases lay outside the gene matches. This CDR3 is CASSQTGTGYYEQYF. As DNA, the CDR3 is TGTGCCAGCAGCCAAACCGGGACAGGGTATTACGAGCAGTACTTC.

The sample holds one count of this clone. The rearrangement uses TRBV6-5 and TRBJ1-6; maybe TRBD1 (5 bases). From germline, CDR1 is MNHEY and CDR2 SVGAGI. The CDR3 extends over 15 amino acids. V gave up 2 bases and J gave up 6 bases, with 11 bases separating them. CDR3 in amino acids: CASSYGARPNSPLHF. CDR3 nucleotide sequence: TGTGCCAGCAGTTACGGGGCCAGACCTAATTCACCCCTCCACTTT.

The chain joins TRBV19 to TRBJ2-2, with 7 bases lining up with TRBD1. Germline CDR1 LNHDA, CDR2 SQIVND (reference sequence). The J segment lost 3 bases and the V segment lost 7 bases, leaving 5 bases of the junction unmatched. The CDR3 is 14 amino acids. Written as DNA, the CDR3 is TGTGCCAGTAACCGGGACAGCTACACCGGGGAGCTGTTTTTT. This gives the protein CASNRDSYTGELFF.

This clone turned up a few times. The J gene is TRBJ1-6, the V gene TRBV29-1; no clear D gene. CDR1 SQVTM and CDR2 ANQGSEA come from the germline V gene. Between the trimmed V and J ends, which lost 5 bases and 7 bases, there was a span of 15 bases. The CDR3 spans 14 residues. Here the CDR3 reads CSVRERNPNSPLHF. Here the CDR3 DNA reads TGCAGCGTTAGAGAGCGGAACCCCAATTCACCCCTCCACTTT.

The rearrangement joins TRBV27 to TRBJ2-3; 10 positions match TRBD2. The V gene end was trimmed by 7 bases and the J gene end by 12 bases; junction bases not matched to a gene: 10. This CDR3 contains 13 residues. Per the germline V gene, CDR1 is MNHEY and CDR2 is SMNVEV (reference sequence). The CDR3 is CASTPDSGGDQYF. DNA for the CDR3: TGTGCCAGCACCCCAGACAGCGGGGGGGATCAGTATTTT.

Only one count was recorded for this clone. This chain connects TRBV12-2 to TRBJ1-5. TRBV12-2 is listed as a pseudogene. This CDR3 region has 17 residues. The CDR3 sequence is CASRIGTLPLWDQPQHF. In DNA form, the CDR3 reads TGTGCAAGTCGCATCGGGACTCTCCCCCTCTGGGATCAGCCCCAGCATTTT.